Below are 25 T cell receptor beta chains sequenced from a single sample in a study of blood T cell repertoires in COVID-19. Clones were read by immunoSEQ multiplex PCR, and TCRdb kept only the in-frame ones, dropping some. The table records more than 150,000 clones, around 80% of them present only once. What was sequenced was peripheral blood. These receptors came from an elderly woman with active or convalescent COVID-19.

This clone was seen a handful of times. The genes are TRBV19 and TRBJ1-5, with D possibly matching TRBD1 (5 bases). The CDR3 totals 18 residues. The V gene's germline CDR1 is LNHDA and CDR2 SQIVND (reference sequence). The V end lost 4 bases, the J end lost 0 bases, and 19 bases lay between the germline ends. In DNA form, the CDR3 reads TGTGCCAGTAGTACCGGTAGGCCCTGGGGCGGTAGCAATCAGCCCCAGCATTTT. Translation: CASSTGRPWGGSNQPQHF.

This chain links TRBV7-9 with TRBJ2-2; D is possibly TRBD2 (5 bases). Germline CDR1 is SEHNR and CDR2 is FQNEAQ (reference sequence). The CDR3 is 15 amino acids. Trimming left V 3 bases short and J 7 bases short, with 15 bases between. In DNA form, the CDR3 reads TGTGCCAGCAGCTTGTTCGGGTTGGAGGACGGGGAGCTGTTTTTT. This encodes CASSLFGLEDGELFF.

The CDR3 nucleotides are TGCAGCGTTAACTATGATTGGAACACTGAAGCTTTCTTT. This encodes CSVNYDWNTEAFF. J is TRBJ1-1 and V is TRBV29-1; no definite D call. The CDR3 loop spans 13 amino acids. Germline CDR1 SQVTM, CDR2 ANQGSEA. V was trimmed by 5 bases and J by 1 base, leaving 11 bases between them.

V is TRBV29-1 and J is TRBJ2-2; tentative D call: TRBD1 (5 bases). Germline V CDR1 and CDR2: SQVTM, ANQGSEA. The CDR3 has 15 amino acids. V lost 3 bases, J lost 9 bases, and 20 bases lay in between. DNA for the CDR3: TGCAGCGTTGAGGGGCAAGGCTTCGGCCTCCGGGAGCTGTTTTTT. Translating gives CSVEGQGFGLRELFF.

The CDR3: CASSPTNAGPVVEQYF. In nucleotides, the CDR3 is TGTGCCAGCAGCCCTACCAATGCCGGTCCCGTTGTAGAGCAGTACTTC. The gene calls are TRBV9 and TRBJ2-7; D is undetermined. Trimming stripped 4 bases from V and 7 bases from J, with 24 bases between. Germline CDR1 SGDLS, CDR2 YYNGEE. The CDR3 length is 16 residues.

The chain carries TRBV27 and TRBJ2-5; 12 nucleotides agree with TRBD2. The CDR3 extends over 15 amino acids. With 6 bases clipped from V and 0 bases from J, the junction kept 2 bases outside the gene matches. The germline CDR1 and CDR2 sequences are MNHEY and SMNVEV (reference sequence). CDR3 DNA: TGTGCCAGCAGGCTAGCGGGGGGGTACCAAGAGACCCAGTACTTC. Its translation is CASRLAGGYQETQYF.

The chain recombines TRBV11-1 with TRBJ1-1, with D possibly being TRBD1 (6 bases). The V gene lost 6 bases and the J gene lost 4 bases, with 21 bases spanning the gap. Germline values: CDR1 SGHAT, CDR2 FQDESV (reference sequence). This CDR3 is built from 16 residues. The CDR3 sequence: CASSYHRGARGTEAFF. CDR3 DNA sequence: TGTGCCAGCAGTTACCACCGGGGGGCTCGGGGCACTGAAGCTTTCTTT.

The V call is TRBV7-9, the J call TRBJ1-1; 8 bases are a match to TRBD1. Germline V gives CDR1 SEHNR, CDR2 FQNEAQ (reference sequence). The CDR3 length is 14 residues. Germline trimming cut 5 bases from V and 0 bases from J; bases unmatched to any gene: 2. CDR3 loop: CASSLRGLNTEAFF. The CDR3 bases are TGTGCCAGCAGCCTCAGGGGGCTGAACACTGAAGCTTTCTTT.

The chain uses TRBV2 and TRBJ2-7; 7 bases map to TRBD1. Germline trimming cut 5 bases from V and 6 bases from J; bases unmatched to any gene: 10. The CDR3 covers 14 residues. CDR1 SNHLY and CDR2 FYNNEI come from the germline V gene. Written as DNA, the CDR3 is TGTGCCAGCAGTCTGAGGGGGCAAGGGGTCGAGCAGTACTTC. It yields the protein CASSLRGQGVEQYF.

The chain joins TRBV2 to TRBJ2-7; 11 positions agree with TRBD1. Germline loops: CDR1 SNHLY, CDR2 FYNNEI. There are 15 residues in the CDR3. V dropped 8 bases and J dropped 4; count of bases not matched to a gene: 10. CDR3 residues: CASLDAGTGGYEQYF. The DNA for the CDR3 is TGTGCCAGCCTTGACGCCGGGACAGGGGGTTACGAGCAGTACTTC.

This clone has more than one count but fewer than ten. J is TRBJ2-1 and V is TRBV28; D unresolved. The V end lost 4 bases, the J end lost 3 bases, and 13 bases lay between the germline ends. There are 15 residues in the CDR3. Germline lookup yields CDR1 MDHEN and CDR2 SYDVKM. The CDR3 nucleotides read TGTGCCAGCAGTTCTAATGTTGACATCTACAATGAGCAGTTCTTC. It codes for CASSSNVDIYNEQFF.

V is TRBV7-2 and J is TRBJ2-3, with 7 bases identical to TRBD1. V dropped 5 bases and J dropped 0; count of bases not matched to a gene: 5. The CDR3 has 15 amino acids. The germline CDR1 and CDR2 sequences are SGHTA and FQGNSA. The CDR3 loop reads CASSPWDSSTDTQYF. DNA for the CDR3: TGTGCCAGCAGCCCTTGGGACAGTAGCACAGATACGCAGTATTTT.

The chain uses TRBV3-1 (or the pseudogene TRBV3-2) and TRBJ1-1, with D unclear. Trimming pared 4 bases from V and 1 base from J, leaving 7 bases between. The CDR3 runs to 13 residues. Germline V gene lookup returns CDR1 LGHDT and CDR2 YNNKEL (reference sequence). CDR3 region: CASSPLRNTEAFF. The CDR3 DNA follows: TGTGCCAGCAGCCCCCTCAGGAACACTGAAGCTTTCTTT.

J is TRBJ1-1 and V is TRBV24-1, with D unresolved. V was pared by 9 bases and J by 11 bases, with 18 bases between. The CDR3 is made up of 12 amino acids. CDR1 and CDR2 from the germline V gene are KGHDR and SFDVKD. Written as DNA, the CDR3 is TGTGCCACCTCCAACCCGGGGATGAAGGCTTTCTTT. Its translation: CATSNPGMKAFF.

The chain links TRBV11-2 to TRBJ2-7; TRBD1 aligns across 12 bases. The trim removed 4 bases at V and 7 bases at J, leaving 8 bases unmatched. CDR3 length: 15 residues. CDR1 and CDR2 from the germline V gene are SGHAT and FQNNGV. CDR3 coding DNA: TGTGCCAGCAGCTGGGACAGGGGGCCCTCTACAGAGCAGTACTTC. Its protein product is CASSWDRGPSTEQYF.

The chain is built from TRBV2 and TRBJ2-2, with D possibly being TRBD2 (6 bases). The CDR3 is made up of 15 amino acids. The V end was cut by 7 bases, the J end by 5 bases, with 17 bases between. From germline, CDR1 is SNHLY and CDR2 FYNNEI. The CDR3 DNA sequence: TGTGCCAGCACCAGTGGGCGTCTAGCGACCGGGGAGCTGTTTTTT. Translating gives CASTSGRLATGELFF.

About this clone itself: One end of the junction is discordant with germline, which a read error may explain. V is TRBV7-9 and J is TRBJ2-7, with 8 bases fitting TRBD1. The germline CDR1 and CDR2 sequences are SEHNR and FQNEAQ (reference sequence). CDR3 length: 14 amino acids. CDR3 sequence: CASSAPGTDNRGDF. In DNA form, the CDR3 reads TGTGCCAGCAGCGCGCCCGGGACAGATAACAGGGGGGACTTC.

As regards this clone: At one of its ends the junction is not consistent with the germline gene, which may arise from a read error. This chain uses TRBV6-2 or TRBV6-3 with TRBJ1-2; D is uncertain. The V gene's germline CDR1 is MNHEY and CDR2 SVGEGT. This CDR3 spans 10 amino acids. The CDR3 DNA sequence: TGTGCCAGCAGCCGGAGGTACACGGATTTC. Its translation is CASSRRYTDF.

The genes are TRBV5-1 and TRBJ2-2; D perhaps matches TRBD1 (5 bases). CDR3 length: 15 residues. V was shortened by 3 bases and J by 5 bases, with 14 bases between the two germline ends. Germline CDR1 reads SGHRS; CDR2 reads YFSETQ. The CDR3 region is CASSSEAGITGELFF. The CDR3 DNA is TGCGCCAGCAGCTCTGAGGCAGGGATTACCGGGGAGCTGTTTTTT.

CDR3: CASSMNSNSPLHF. The DNA for the CDR3 is TGTGCCAGTAGTATGAACTCGAATTCACCCCTCCACTTT. V usage is TRBV19 and J usage is TRBJ1-6; D gene uncertain. The CDR3 runs 13 residues. CDR1 and CDR2 from the germline V gene are LNHDA and SQIVND (reference sequence). With 3 bases removed from V and 7 bases from J, the gap between germline ends came to 7 bases.

The sample holds a few counts of this clone. In the same sample, other DNA sequences code for this CDR3. The chain carries TRBV28 and TRBJ1-5, with 10 positions matching TRBD1. Germline values: CDR1 MDHEN, CDR2 SYDVKM. Germline trimming cut 2 bases from V and 4 bases from J; bases unmatched to any gene: 2. The CDR3 runs 15 residues. The CDR3 DNA sequence: TGTGCCAGCAGTTTAGGGACAGGGGTAAATCAGCCCCAGCATTTT. Its protein is CASSLGTGVNQPQHF.

The chain couples TRBV7-9 to TRBJ1-1, with unresolved D. Looked up from germline, CDR1 is SEHNR and CDR2 is FQNEAQ (reference sequence). With 3 bases removed from V and 5 bases from J, the gap between germline ends came to 10 bases. This CDR3 contains 13 residues. The CDR3, as DNA: TGTGCCAGCAGCTTCGCCACGGGGACTGAAGCTTTCTTT. Amino acid sequence: CASSFATGTEAFF.

The J gene is TRBJ1-5, the V gene TRBV15; D might be TRBD1 (5 bases). In germline, CDR1 is LNHNV, CDR2 YYDKDF (reference sequence). The CDR3 covers 18 residues. V lost 0 bases and J 0 bases, leaving 15 bases between the germline ends. CDR3 amino acids: CATSRDRGSLVSNQPQHF. DNA for the CDR3: TGTGCCACCAGCAGAGATCGGGGGAGTCTAGTTAGCAATCAGCCCCAGCATTTT.

The rearrangement joins TRBV18 to TRBJ2-2; 7 bases align to TRBD2. V trimming: 3 bases; J trimming: 1 base; junction bases outside the gene matches: 5. Germline V gene data show CDR1 as KGHSH and CDR2 as LQKENI. This CDR3 is 16 amino acids long. The CDR3 region is CASSPYQRGNTGELFF. CDR3 in DNA: TGTGCCAGCTCACCCTACCAGCGGGGGAACACCGGGGAGCTGTTTTTT.

This clone was recorded once. This sequence joins TRBV19 and TRBJ2-7; the match to TRBD1 covers 7 bases. Trimming took 6 bases from V and 1 from J; bases not matched to a gene: 9. CDR1 is LNHDA, CDR2 SQIVND, per germline (reference sequence). The CDR3 consists of 15 residues. CDR3 in DNA: TGTGCCAGTAGAACGACAGGGAAGGAATCCTACGAGCAGTACTTC. Translation: CASRTTGKESYEQYF. Based on the CDR3 plus reference TRBV19 and TRBJ2-7, the full variable domain is DGGITQSPKYLFRKEGQNVTLSCEQNLNHDAMYWYRQDPGQGLRLIYYSQIVNDFQKGDIAEGYSVSREKKESFPLTVTSAQKNPTAFYLCASRTTGKESYEQYFGPGTRLTVT.